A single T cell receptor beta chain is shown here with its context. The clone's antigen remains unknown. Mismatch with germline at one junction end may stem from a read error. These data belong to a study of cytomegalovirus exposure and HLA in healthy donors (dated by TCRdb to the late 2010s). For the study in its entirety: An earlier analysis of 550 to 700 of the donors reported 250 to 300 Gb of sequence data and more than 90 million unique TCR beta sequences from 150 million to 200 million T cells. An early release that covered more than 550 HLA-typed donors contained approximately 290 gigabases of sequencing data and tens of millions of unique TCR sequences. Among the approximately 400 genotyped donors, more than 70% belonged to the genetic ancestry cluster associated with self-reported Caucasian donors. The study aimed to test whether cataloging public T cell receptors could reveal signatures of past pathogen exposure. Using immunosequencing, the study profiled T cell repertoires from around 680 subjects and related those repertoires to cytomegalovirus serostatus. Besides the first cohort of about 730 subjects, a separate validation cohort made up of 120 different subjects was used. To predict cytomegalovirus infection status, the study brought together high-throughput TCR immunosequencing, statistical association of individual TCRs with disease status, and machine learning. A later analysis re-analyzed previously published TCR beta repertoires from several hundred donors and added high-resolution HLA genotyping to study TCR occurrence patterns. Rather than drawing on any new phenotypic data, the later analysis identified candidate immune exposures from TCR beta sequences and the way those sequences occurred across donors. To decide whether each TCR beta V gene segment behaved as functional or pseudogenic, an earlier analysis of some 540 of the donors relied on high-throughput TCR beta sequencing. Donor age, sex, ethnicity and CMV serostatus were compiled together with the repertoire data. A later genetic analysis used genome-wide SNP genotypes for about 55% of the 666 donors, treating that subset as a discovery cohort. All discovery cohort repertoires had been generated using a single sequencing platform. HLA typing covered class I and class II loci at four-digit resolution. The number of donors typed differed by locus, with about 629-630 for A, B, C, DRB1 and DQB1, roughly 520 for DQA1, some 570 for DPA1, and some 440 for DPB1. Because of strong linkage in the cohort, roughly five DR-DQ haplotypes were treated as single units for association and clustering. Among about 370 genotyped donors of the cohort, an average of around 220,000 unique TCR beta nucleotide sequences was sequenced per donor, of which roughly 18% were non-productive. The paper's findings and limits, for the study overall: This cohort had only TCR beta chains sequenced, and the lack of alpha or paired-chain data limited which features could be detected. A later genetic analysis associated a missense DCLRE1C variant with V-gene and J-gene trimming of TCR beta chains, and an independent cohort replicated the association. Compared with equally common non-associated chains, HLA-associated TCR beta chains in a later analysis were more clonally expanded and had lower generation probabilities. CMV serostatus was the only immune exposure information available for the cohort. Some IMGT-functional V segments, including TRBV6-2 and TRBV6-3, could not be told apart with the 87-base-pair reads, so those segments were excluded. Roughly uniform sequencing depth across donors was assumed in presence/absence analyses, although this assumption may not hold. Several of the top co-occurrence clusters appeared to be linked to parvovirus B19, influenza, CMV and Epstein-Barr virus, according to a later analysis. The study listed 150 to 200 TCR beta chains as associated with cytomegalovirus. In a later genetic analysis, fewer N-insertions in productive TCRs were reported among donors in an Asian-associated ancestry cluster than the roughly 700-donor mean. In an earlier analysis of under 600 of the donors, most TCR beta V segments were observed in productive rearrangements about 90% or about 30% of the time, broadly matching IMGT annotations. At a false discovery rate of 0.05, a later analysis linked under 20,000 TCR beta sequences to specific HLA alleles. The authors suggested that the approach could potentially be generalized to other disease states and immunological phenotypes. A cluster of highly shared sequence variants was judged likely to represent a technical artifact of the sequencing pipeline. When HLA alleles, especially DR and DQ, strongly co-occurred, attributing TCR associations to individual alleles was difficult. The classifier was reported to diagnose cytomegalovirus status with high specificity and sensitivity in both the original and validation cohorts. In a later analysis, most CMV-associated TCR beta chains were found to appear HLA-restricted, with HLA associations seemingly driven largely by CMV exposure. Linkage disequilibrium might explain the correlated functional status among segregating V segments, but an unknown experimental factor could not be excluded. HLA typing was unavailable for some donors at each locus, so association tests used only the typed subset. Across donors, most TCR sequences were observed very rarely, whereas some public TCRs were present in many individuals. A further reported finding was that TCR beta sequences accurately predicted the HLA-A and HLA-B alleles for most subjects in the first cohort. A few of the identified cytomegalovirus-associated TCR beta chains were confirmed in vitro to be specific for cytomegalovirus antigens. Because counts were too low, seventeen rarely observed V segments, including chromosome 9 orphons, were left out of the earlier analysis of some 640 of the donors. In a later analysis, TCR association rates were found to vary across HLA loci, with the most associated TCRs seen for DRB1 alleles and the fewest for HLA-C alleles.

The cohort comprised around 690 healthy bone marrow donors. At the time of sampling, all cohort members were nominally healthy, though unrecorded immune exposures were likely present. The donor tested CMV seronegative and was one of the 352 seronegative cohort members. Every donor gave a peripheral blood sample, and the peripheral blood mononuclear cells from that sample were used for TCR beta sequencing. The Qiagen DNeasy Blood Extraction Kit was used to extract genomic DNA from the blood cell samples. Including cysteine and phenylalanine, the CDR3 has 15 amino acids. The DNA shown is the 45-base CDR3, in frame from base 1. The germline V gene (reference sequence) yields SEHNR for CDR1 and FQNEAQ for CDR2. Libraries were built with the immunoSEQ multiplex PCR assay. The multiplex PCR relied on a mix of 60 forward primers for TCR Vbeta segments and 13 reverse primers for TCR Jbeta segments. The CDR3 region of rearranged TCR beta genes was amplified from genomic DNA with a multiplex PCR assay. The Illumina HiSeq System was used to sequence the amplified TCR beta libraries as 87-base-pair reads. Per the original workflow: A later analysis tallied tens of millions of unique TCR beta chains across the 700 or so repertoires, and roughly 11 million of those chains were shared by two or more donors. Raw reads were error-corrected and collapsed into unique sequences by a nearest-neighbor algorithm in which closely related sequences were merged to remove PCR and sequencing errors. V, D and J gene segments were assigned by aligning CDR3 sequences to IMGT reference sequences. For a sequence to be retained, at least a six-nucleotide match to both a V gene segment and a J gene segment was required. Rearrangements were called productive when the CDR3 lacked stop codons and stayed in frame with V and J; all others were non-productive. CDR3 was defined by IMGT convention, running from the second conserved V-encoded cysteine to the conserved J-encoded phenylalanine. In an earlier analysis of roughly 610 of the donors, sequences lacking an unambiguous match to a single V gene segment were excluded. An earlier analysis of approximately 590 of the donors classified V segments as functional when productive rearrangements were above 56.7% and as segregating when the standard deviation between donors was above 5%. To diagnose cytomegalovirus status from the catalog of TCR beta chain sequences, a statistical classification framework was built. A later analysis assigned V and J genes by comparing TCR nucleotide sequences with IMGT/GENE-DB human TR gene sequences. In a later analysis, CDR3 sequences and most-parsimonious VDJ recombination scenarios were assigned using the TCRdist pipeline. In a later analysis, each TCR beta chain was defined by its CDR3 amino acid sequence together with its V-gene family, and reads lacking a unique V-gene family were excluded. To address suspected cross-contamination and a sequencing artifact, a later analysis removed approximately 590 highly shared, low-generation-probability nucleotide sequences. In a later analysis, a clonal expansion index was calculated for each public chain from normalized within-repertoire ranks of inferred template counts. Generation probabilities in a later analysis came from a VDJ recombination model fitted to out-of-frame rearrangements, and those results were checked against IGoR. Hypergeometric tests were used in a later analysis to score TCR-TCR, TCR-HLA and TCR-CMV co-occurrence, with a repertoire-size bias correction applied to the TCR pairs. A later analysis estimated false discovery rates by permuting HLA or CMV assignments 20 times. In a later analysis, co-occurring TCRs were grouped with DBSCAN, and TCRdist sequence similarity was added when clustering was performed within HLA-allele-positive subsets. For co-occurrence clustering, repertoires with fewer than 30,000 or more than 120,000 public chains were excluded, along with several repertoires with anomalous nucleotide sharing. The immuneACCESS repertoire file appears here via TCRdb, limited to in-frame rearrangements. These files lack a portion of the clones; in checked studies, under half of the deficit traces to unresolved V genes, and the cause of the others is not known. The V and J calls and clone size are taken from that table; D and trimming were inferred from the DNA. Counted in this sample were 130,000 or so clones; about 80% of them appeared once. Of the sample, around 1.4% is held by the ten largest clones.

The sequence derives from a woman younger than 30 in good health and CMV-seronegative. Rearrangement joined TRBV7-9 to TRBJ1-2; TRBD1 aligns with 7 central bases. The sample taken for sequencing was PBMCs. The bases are TGTGCCAGCAGAGACGGGACAGTCGGTAACCATGGCTACACCTTC. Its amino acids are CASRDGTVGNHGYTF.